These T cell receptor beta chains were read from a single sample in a study of blood T cell repertoires in COVID-19. This table comes from immunoSEQ multiplex PCR, and its TCRdb copy is limited to in-frame clones, with some not included. Of about 150,000 clones in the sample, roughly 84% are singletons; the top ten hold around a tenth. The specimen sequenced was peripheral blood. These receptors all come from a woman aged 45-60 years with acute or convalescent COVID-19. Each CDR3 is given with its conserved first and last residue. The D gene is left open where the match is weak. Not all rows give a size; the values are once, few, many and, for expanded clones, a class.

TRBD2,-,TRBJ2-1,TRBV4-3,CASSRGGGSYNEQFF,TGCGCCAGCAGCCGGGGCGGGGGGTCCTACAATGAGCAGTTCTTC
-,-,TRBJ2-4,TRBV2,CASSGESNIQYF,TGTGCCAGCAGCGGAGAATCGAACATTCAGTACTTC
-,-,TRBJ1-4,TRBV4-3,CASSQNSGLENEKLFF,TGCGCCAGCAGCCAGAACTCCGGGTTGGAAAATGAAAAACTGTTTTTT
-,-,TRBJ1-2,TRBV5-1,CASSLARENYGYTF,TGCGCCAGCAGCTTGGCTCGGGAGAACTATGGCTACACCTTC
-,-,TRBJ1-6,TRBV28,CASMYGRGLNSPLHF,TGTGCCAGCATGTATGGGCGGGGGCTGAATTCACCCCTCCACTTT
-,-,TRBJ2-1,TRBV27,CASSLMGGGEQFF,TGTGCCAGCAGTTTAATGGGGGGAGGTGAGCAGTTCTTC
-,-,TRBJ2-3,TRBV7-6,CASSLASSTGFMQYF,TGTGCCAGCAGCTTAGCGAGTTCCACCGGTTTTATGCAGTATTTT
-,-,TRBJ2-7,TRBV5-1,CASGVEGNEQYF,TGCGCCAGCGGAGTGGAGGGTAACGAGCAGTACTTC
-,-,TRBJ1-1,TRBV15,CATSRVVGGNTEAFF,TGTGCCACCAGCAGAGTGGTGGGGGGGAACACTGAAGCTTTCTTT
-,-,TRBJ1-4,TRBV7-9,CASSLGGSSSTNEKLFF,TGTGCCAGCAGCTTAGGGGGCAGCAGTAGTACTAATGAAAAACTGTTTTTT
-,-,TRBJ2-7,TRBV28,CASSLASAYEQYF,TGTGCCAGCAGTCTCGCTAGCGCCTACGAGCAGTACTTC
-,-,TRBJ2-7,TRBV7-2,CASSLSPSEAYEQYF,TGTGCCAGCAGCTTATCGCCTAGCGAGGCCTACGAGCAGTACTTC
-,-,TRBJ2-3,TRBV4-3,CASSHAGGGEDTQYF,TGCGCCAGCAGCCATGCCGGAGGGGGGGAAGATACGCAGTATTTT
TRBD1,-,TRBJ1-4,TRBV18,CASSRTGGEDEKLFF,TGTGCCAGCTCGCGGACAGGGGGCGAGGATGAAAAACTGTTTTTT
-,once,TRBJ2-5,TRBV7-7,CASSSGEGEISWETQYF,TGTGCCAGCAGCTCAGGGGAGGGGGAAATCTCGTGGGAGACCCAGTACTTC
TRBD2,-,TRBJ2-3,TRBV5-4,CASSFRRGGPGTDTQYF,TGTGCCAGCAGCTTCAGGCGGGGGGGCCCCGGCACAGATACGCAGTATTTT
-,-,TRBJ1-2,TRBV28,CASSLLQRAEDGYTF,TGTGCCAGCAGTCTTCTTCAGAGGGCTGAGGATGGCTACACCTTC
-,-,TRBJ1-5,TRBV7-2,CASSLEAGGNQPQHF,TGTGCCAGCAGCTTAGAAGCTGGGGGGAATCAGCCCCAGCATTTT
-,-,TRBJ1-2,TRBV3-1/TRBV3-2,CASSPSKGGYTF,TGTGCCAGCAGCCCATCAAAGGGGGGCTACACCTTC
TRBD1,few,TRBJ1-4,TRBV18,CASSNTGGGNEKLFF,TGTGCCAGCTCAAACACAGGGGGCGGTAATGAAAAACTGTTTTTT
TRBD2,-,TRBJ2-5,TRBV20-1,CSASIRGGTKTQYF,TGCAGTGCTAGTATCCGGGGGGGGACAAAAACCCAGTACTTC
-,-,TRBJ2-7,TRBV7-9,CASSLARSWAEQYF,TGTGCCAGCAGCTTAGCTCGTTCGTGGGCCGAGCAGTACTTC
-,few,TRBJ2-4,TRBV11-1,CASSLSAGYQYF,TGTGCCAGCAGCTTAAGCGCAGGGTATCAGTACTTC
-,few,TRBJ1-1,TRBV21-1,CAPRGRGAFF,TGTGCCCCACGAGGCAGGGGCGCTTTCTTT
-,few,TRBJ2-2,TRBV9,CATARGRTNTGELFF,TGTGCCACCGCGCGGGGACGGACGAACACCGGGGAGCTGTTTTTT
-,-,TRBJ1-2,TRBV5-1,CASSLMGASGYTF,TGCGCCAGCAGCTTGATGGGGGCAAGTGGCTACACCTTC
-,-,TRBJ2-5,TRBV11-1,CASSSGPVTETQYF,TGTGCCAGCAGCTCGGGTCCGGTGACAGAGACCCAGTACTTC
-,-,TRBJ2-2,TRBV30,CAWTIQGTGELFF,TGTGCCTGGACGATTCAGGGAACCGGGGAGCTGTTTTTT
TRBD2,few,TRBJ2-7,TRBV5-4,CASSSPVPAGRTLEQYF,TGTGCCAGCAGCTCCCCGGTGCCTGCCGGGAGGACGCTCGAGCAGTACTTC
TRBD2,-,TRBJ2-1,TRBV19,CASSITTSGRDDEQFF,TGTGCCAGTAGTATAACCACTAGCGGGAGAGACGATGAGCAGTTCTTC
TRBD2,-,TRBJ2-1,TRBV7-8,CASRSTSGRGMTGEQFF,TGTGCCAGCAGGTCAACTAGCGGGAGAGGGATGACAGGTGAGCAGTTCTTC